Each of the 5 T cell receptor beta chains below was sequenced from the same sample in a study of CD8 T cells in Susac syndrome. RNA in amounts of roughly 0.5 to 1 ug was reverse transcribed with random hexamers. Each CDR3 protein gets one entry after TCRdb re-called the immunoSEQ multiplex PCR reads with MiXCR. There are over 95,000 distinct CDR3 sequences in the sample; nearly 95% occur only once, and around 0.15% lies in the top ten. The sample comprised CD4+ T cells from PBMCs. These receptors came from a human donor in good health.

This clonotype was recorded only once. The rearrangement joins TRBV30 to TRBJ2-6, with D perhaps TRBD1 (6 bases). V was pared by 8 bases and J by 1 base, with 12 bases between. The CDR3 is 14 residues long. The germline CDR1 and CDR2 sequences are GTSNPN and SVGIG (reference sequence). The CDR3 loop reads CAGQQGSGANVLTF. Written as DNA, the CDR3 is TGTGCCGGACAACAGGGATCTGGGGCCAACGTCCTGACTTTC.

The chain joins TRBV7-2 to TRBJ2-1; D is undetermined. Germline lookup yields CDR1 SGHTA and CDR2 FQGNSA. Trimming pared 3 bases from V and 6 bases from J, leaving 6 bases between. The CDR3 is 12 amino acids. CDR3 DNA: TGTGCCAGCAGCTTCTCTGGCAATGAGCAGTTCTTC. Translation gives CASSFSGNEQFF.

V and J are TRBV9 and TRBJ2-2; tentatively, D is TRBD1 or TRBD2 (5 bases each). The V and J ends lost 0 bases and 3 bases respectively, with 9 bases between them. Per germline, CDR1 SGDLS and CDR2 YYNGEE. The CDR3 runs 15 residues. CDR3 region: CASSVGGSHTGELFF. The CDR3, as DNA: TGTGCCAGCAGCGTAGGGGGGTCGCACACCGGGGAGCTGTTTTTT.

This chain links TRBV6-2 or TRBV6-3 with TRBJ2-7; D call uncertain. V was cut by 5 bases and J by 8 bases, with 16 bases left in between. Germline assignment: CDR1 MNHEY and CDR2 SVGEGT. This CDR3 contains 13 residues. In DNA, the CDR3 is TGTGCCAGCAGTCCGCCGGTCCCCAACCAGCAGTACTTC. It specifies CASSPPVPNQQYF.

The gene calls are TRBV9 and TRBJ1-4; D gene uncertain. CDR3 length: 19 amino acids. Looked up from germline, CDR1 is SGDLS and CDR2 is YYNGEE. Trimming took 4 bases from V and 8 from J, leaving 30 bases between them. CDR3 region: CASSHSRTGGGLGGEKLFF. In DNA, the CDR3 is TGTGCCAGCAGCCATAGTCGGACCGGAGGCGGACTAGGCGGCGAAAAACTGTTTTTT.